Listed here are 10 T cell receptor beta chains from one sample, sequenced in a study of a mutant IDH1 vaccine in newly diagnosed glioma. The repertoire was sequenced with immunoSEQ multiplex PCR; TCRdb's copy has only in-frame clones and lacks some. The sample shows 25,000 to 40,000 clones, 60% to 85% of them seen only once. The sample's time point: week 35, safety follow-up. Each dose delivered 300 ug of mutant IDH1 20-mer peptide subcutaneously with imiquimod. Their cognate antigens are unknown. The sequenced sample was PBMCs, obtained from a glioma patient whose treatment included an IDH1 peptide vaccine. These receptors were collected from a woman in her twenties or thirties with glioma. Some clones in this sample may be carry-over from other donors' samples.

This chain uses TRBV7-2 with TRBJ2-5; 8 bases map to TRBD2. The germline V gene has CDR1 SGHTA and CDR2 FQGNSA. The CDR3 runs 17 residues. The J segment lost 4 bases and the V segment lost 0 bases, leaving 10 bases of the junction unmatched. CDR3 sequence: CASSLAGPGLAPETQYF. Written as DNA, the CDR3 is TGTGCCAGCAGCTTAGCAGGCCCAGGACTAGCCCCAGAGACCCAGTACTTC.

In its sample, this clone was seen a few times. V usage is TRBV11-3 and J usage is TRBJ1-1; D unresolved. The V end lost 3 bases, the J end lost 4 bases, and 12 bases lay between the germline ends. The CDR3 length is 14 residues. CDR1 is SGHNT, CDR2 YENEEA, per germline. CDR3 sequence: CASSFSPVITEAFF. In DNA, the CDR3 is TGTGCCAGCAGCTTCTCCCCCGTTATCACTGAAGCTTTCTTT. Filled out from reference TRBV11-3 and TRBJ1-1, the complete variable domain reads EAGVVQSPRYKIIEKKQPVAFWCNPISGHNTLYWYLQNLGQGPELLIRYENEEAVDDSQLPKDRFSAERLKGVDSTLKIQPAELGDSAVYLCASSFSPVITEAFFGQGTRLTVV.

The J gene is TRBJ2-3, the V gene TRBV5-6, with 10 bases aligning to TRBD1. Germline CDR1 reads SGHDT; CDR2 reads YYEEEE. The CDR3 consists of 14 residues. V dropped 3 bases and J dropped 7; count of bases not matched to a gene: 5. CDR3 region: CASSSGQGGNTQYF. CDR3 sequence (DNA): TGTGCCAGCAGCTCCGGACAGGGGGGCAATACGCAGTATTTT.

This clone has a single count. This chain joins TRBV30 and TRBJ1-2, with TRBD1 as a possible D gene (5 bases). CDR1 and CDR2 from the germline V gene are GTSNPN and SVGIG (reference sequence). CDR3 size: 12 residues. V was clipped by 5 bases and J by 4 bases, with 11 bases between them. The CDR3 sequence: CAWAGGTYGYTF. DNA for the CDR3: TGTGCCTGGGCCGGGGGGACCTATGGCTACACCTTC.

This chain joins TRBV6-1 and TRBJ1-2; D is undetermined. CDR1 MNHNS and CDR2 SASEGT come from the germline V gene. Trimming shortened V by 1 base and J by 6 bases, and 18 bases separated the two germline ends. The CDR3 is made up of 16 amino acids. The CDR3 sequence is CASSEDMGRTTDGYTF. In DNA, the CDR3 is TGTGCCAGCAGTGAAGACATGGGCAGAACAACTGATGGCTACACCTTC.

This clone was detected only once. The gene calls are TRBV6-6 and TRBJ2-7; D is perhaps TRBD1 (7 bases). Germline CDR1 reads MNHNY; CDR2 reads SVGAGI (reference sequence). With 5 bases removed from V and 5 bases from J, the gap between germline ends came to 16 bases. The CDR3 covers 14 residues. The chain's CDR3 is CASSPTGTGHEQYF. The CDR3 coding sequence is TGTGCCAGCAGTCCGACAGGGACTGGCCACGAGCAGTACTTC.

CDR3 sequence: CASSDRTGGVYGYTF. The DNA of the CDR3 is TGTGCCAGCAGCGACCGGACAGGCGGAGTTTATGGCTACACCTTC. The chain employs TRBV7-8 and TRBJ1-2; TRBD1 aligns across 7 bases. Germline CDR1 SGHVS, CDR2 FQNEAQ. This CDR3 has 15 residues. The V and J ends lost 5 bases and 5 bases, in that order; junction bases with no gene match: 11.

The rearrangement links TRBV4-1 to TRBJ1-2, with 11 bases aligning to TRBD1. This CDR3 region has 15 residues. The J segment lost 7 bases and the V segment lost 3 bases, leaving 7 bases of the junction unmatched. Looked up from germline, CDR1 is MGHRA and CDR2 is YSYEKL. The CDR3 coding sequence is TGCGCCAGCAGCCACCTAGGACAGGGGGCGGGTGGCTACACCTTC. Translated: CASSHLGQGAGGYTF.

The rearrangement links TRBV9 to TRBJ2-3, with D tentatively TRBD1 (6 bases). The length of the CDR3 is 16 residues. Per germline, CDR1 SGDLS and CDR2 YYNGEE. Trimming pared 0 bases from V and 0 bases from J, leaving 11 bases between. The CDR3 coding sequence is TGTGCCAGCAGCGTAGACCCAGGGGTTAGCACAGATACGCAGTATTTT. Translating it yields CASSVDPGVSTDTQYF.

The chain carries TRBV19 and TRBJ2-7, with 10 bases lining up with TRBD1. This CDR3 contains 15 residues. Per germline, CDR1 LNHDA and CDR2 SQIVND (reference sequence). The ends lost 5 bases at V and 2 bases at J; junction bases unmatched: 6. DNA for the CDR3: TGTGCCAGTAGTCCGGGACAGGGGCTGACCTACGAGCAGTACTTC. Its protein is CASSPGQGLTYEQYF.